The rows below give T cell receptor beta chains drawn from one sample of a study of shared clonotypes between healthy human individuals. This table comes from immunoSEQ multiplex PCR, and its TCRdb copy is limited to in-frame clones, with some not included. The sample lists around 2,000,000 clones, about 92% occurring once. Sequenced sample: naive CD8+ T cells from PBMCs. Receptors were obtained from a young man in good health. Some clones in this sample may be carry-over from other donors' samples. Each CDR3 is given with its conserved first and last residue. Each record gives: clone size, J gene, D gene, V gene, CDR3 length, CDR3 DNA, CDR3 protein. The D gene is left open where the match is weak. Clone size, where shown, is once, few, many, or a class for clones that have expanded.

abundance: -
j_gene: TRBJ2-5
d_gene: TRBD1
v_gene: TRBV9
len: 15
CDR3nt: TGTGCCAGCAGCCCACCGGGACAGGGAGAAGAGACCCAGTACTTC
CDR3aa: CASSPPGQGEETQYF

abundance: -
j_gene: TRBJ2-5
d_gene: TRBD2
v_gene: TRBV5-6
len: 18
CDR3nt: TGTGCCAGCAGCTTGACTAGCGGGGATCTTACCCCCCCAGAGACCCAGTACTTC
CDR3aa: CASSLTSGDLTPPETQYF

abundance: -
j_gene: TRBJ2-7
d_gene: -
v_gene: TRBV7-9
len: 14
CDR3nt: TGTGCCAGCAGCTTCGGGCAAAAAGTCTACGAGCAGTACTTC
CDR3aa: CASSFGQKVYEQYF

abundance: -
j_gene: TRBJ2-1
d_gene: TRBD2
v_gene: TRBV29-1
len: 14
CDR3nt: TGCAGCGTACAACTAGCGGAGATTCGGGATGAGCAGTTCTTC
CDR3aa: CSVQLAEIRDEQFF

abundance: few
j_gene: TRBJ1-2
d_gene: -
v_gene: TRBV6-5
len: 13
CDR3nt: TGTGCCAGCAGTATAGGGGTTAACTATGGCTACACCTTC
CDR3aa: CASSIGVNYGYTF

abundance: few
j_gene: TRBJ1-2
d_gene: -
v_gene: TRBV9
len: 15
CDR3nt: TGTGCCAGCAGCGCGCCTCGGGACCGAAACTATGGCTACACCTTC
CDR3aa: CASSAPRDRNYGYTF

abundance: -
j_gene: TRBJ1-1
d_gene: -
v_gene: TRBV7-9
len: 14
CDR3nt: TGTGCCAGCAGCTTAGTGAGGCCATCCTCTGAAGCTTTCTTT
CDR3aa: CASSLVRPSSEAFF

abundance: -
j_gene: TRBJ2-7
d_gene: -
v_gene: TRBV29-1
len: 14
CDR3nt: TGCAGCGTGCTTGGATACAGGGCATCCTACGAGCAGTACTTC
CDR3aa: CSVLGYRASYEQYF

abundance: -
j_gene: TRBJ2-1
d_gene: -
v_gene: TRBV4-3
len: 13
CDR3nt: TGCGCCAGCAGCCAAGATCGGGACAATGAGCAGTTCTTC
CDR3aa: CASSQDRDNEQFF

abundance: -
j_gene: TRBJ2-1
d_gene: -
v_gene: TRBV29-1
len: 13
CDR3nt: TGCAGCGTTGCAGTCAGCTCCTACAATGAGCAGTTCTTC
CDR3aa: CSVAVSSYNEQFF

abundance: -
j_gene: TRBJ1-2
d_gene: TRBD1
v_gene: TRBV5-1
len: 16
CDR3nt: TGCGCCAGCTACGGACAGGGAATCTACTCTAACTATGGCTACACCTTC
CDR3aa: CASYGQGIYSNYGYTF

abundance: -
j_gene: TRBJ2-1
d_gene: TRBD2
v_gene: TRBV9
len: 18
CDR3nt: TGTGCCACCAATATCCATGGGGGACTAGCGGGAGACTCCGATGAGCAGTTCTTC
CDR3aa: CATNIHGGLAGDSDEQFF

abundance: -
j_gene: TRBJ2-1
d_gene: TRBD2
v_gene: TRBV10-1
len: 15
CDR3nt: TGCGCCAGCAGTACCGGAACTAGCGGAGGCAATGAGCAGTTCTTC
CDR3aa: CASSTGTSGGNEQFF

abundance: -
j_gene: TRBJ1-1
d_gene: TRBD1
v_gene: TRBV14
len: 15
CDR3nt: TGTGCCAGCAGCCCGACTCAGGCAGGGGGCACTGAAGCTTTCTTT
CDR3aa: CASSPTQAGGTEAFF

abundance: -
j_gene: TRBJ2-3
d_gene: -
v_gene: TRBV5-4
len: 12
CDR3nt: TGTGCCAGCAGCACTAACACAGATACGCAGTATTTT
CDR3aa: CASSTNTDTQYF

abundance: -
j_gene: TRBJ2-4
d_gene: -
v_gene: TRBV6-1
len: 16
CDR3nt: TGTGCCAGCAGTGTGACAGAGCGGCTAGCCAAAAACATTCAGTACTTC
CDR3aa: CASSVTERLAKNIQYF

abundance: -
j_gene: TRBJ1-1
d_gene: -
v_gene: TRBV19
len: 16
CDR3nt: TGTGCCAGTAGTATCCTTACACAGGGCCGTAACACTGAAGCTTTCTTT
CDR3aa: CASSILTQGRNTEAFF

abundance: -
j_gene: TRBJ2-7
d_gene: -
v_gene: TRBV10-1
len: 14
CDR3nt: TGCGCCAGCAGTGAGTCGACGGTCTCCTACGAGCAGTACTTC
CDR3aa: CASSESTVSYEQYF

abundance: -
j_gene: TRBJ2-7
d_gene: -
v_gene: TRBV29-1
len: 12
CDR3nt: TGCAGCGCGACAGAGAATTCCTACGAGCAGTACTTC
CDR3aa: CSATENSYEQYF

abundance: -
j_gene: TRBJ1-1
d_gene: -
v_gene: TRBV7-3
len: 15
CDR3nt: TGTGCCAGCAGCTTAATTGGGGGGTCGAACACTGAAGCTTTCTTT
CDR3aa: CASSLIGGSNTEAFF

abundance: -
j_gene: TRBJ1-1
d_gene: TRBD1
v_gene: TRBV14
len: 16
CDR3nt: TGTGCCAGCAGCCAAGAGGACAGGGGGCCGGGCACTGAAGCTTTCTTT
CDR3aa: CASSQEDRGPGTEAFF

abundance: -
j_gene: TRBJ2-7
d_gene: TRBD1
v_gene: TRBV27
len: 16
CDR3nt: TGTGCCAGCAGTGGGCAGGGGGCCTTCCCCTACTACGAGCAGTACTTC
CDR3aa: CASSGQGAFPYYEQYF

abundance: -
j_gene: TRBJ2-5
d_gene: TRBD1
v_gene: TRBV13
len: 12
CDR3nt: TGTGCCAGCGGGACAGTTCAAGAGACCCAGTACTTC
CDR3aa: CASGTVQETQYF

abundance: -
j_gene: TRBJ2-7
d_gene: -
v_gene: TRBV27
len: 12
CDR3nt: TGTGCCAGCAGATCGCTGGGAGACGAGCAGTACTTC
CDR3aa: CASRSLGDEQYF

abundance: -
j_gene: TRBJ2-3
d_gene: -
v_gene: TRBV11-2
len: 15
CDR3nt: TGTGCCAGCAGCATCCGCGGACCCCTATTTGATACGCAGTATTTT
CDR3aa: CASSIRGPLFDTQYF

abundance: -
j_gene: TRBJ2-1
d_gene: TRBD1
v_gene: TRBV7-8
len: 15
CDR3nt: TGTGCCAGCAGCGTGGACAGGGACTCCTACAATGAGCAGTTCTTC
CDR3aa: CASSVDRDSYNEQFF

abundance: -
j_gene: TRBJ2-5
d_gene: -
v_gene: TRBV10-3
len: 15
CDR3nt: TGTGCCATCAGTGAGTCCCTAGGGGATGTGGAGACCCAGTACTTC
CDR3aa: CAISESLGDVETQYF

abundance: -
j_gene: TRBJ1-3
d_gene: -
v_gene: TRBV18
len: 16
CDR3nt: TGTGCCAGCTCACCACCGAGGGGTGACTCTGGAAACACCATATATTTT
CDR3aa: CASSPPRGDSGNTIYF

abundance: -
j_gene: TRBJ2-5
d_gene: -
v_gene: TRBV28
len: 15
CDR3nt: TGTGCCAGCAGTTTGATCCCAGGGTCTCGAGAGACCCAGTACTTC
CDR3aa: CASSLIPGSRETQYF

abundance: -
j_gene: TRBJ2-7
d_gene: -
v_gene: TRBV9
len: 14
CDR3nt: TGTGCCAGCAGCGTAGGAGGGACTGAATACGAGCAGTACTTC
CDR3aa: CASSVGGTEYEQYF

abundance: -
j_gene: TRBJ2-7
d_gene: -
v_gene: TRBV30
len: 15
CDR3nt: TGTGCCTGGACCTCCCAGGGGACCCTAAATTACGAGCAGTACTTC
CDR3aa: CAWTSQGTLNYEQYF

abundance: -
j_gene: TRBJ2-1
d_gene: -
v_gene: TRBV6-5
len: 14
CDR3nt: TGTGCCAGCAGTTACTGGATAGGGGAGGATGAGCAGTTCTTC
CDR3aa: CASSYWIGEDEQFF

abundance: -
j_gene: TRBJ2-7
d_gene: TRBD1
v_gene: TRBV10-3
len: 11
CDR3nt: TGTGCCATCAGGGCTGGACAGGACAAGTACTTC
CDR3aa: CAIRAGQDKYF

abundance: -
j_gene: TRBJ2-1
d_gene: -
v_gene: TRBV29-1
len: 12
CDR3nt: TGCAGCGTTGGGGGACTGGGCGATGAGCAGTTCTTC
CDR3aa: CSVGGLGDEQFF

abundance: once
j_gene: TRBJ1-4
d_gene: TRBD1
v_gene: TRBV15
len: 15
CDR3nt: TGTGCCACCAGAGCCAGGGACAGGGGGCGTGAAAAACTGTTTTTT
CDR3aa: CATRARDRGREKLFF

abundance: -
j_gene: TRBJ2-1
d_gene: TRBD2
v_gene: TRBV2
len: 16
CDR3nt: TGTGCCAGCAGTGGGTCCGGGACTACCGACTCCAATGAGCAGTTCTTC
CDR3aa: CASSGSGTTDSNEQFF

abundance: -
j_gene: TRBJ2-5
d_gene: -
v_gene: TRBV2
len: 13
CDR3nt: TGTGCCAGCAGTGAGAGGGGGAGTGGAAACCAGTACTTC
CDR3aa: CASSERGSGNQYF

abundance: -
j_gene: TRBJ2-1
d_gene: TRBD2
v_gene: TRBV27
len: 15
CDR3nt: TGTGCCAGCAGTCCTAGCGGGAGATTCTACAATGAGCAGTTCTTC
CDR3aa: CASSPSGRFYNEQFF

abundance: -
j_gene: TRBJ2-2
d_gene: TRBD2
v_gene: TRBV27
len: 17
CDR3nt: TGTGCCAGCAGTTTATCTCTCAGCGGGGCGAACACCGGGGAGCTGTTTTTT
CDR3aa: CASSLSLSGANTGELFF

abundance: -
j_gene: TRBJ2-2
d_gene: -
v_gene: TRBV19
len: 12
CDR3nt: TGTGCCAGTTTGTCGGGTACCGGGGAGCTGTTTTTT
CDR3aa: CASLSGTGELFF

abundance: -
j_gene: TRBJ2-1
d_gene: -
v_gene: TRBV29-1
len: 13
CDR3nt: TGCAGCGTTGATTTGAAGGGTGTGAATGAGCAGTTCTTC
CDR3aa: CSVDLKGVNEQFF

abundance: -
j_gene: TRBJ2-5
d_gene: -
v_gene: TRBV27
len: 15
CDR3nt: TGTGCCAGCAGTTTTCTTCCGGCGGATAAAGAGACCCAGTACTTC
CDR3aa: CASSFLPADKETQYF

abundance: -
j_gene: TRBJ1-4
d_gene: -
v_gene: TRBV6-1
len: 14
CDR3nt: TGTGCCACCGCCGAGCCGGCGACTAATGAAAAACTGTTTTTT
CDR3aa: CATAEPATNEKLFF

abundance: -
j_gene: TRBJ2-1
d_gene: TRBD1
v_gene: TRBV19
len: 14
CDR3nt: TGTGCCAGTAGCGACTGGACAGGGAACAATGAGCAGTTCTTC
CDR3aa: CASSDWTGNNEQFF

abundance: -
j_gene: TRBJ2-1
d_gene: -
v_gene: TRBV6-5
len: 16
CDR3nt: TGTGCCAGCAGTTGGACGAGAGGGAGCCCCTACAATGAGCAGTTCTTC
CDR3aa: CASSWTRGSPYNEQFF

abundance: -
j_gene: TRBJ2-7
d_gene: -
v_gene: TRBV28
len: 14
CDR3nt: TGTGCCAGCACCCCCTCCGGGGGGCCCTACGAGCAGTACTTC
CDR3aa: CASTPSGGPYEQYF

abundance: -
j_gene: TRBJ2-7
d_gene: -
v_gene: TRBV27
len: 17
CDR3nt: TGTGCCAGCAGTTCCCGTGCTAGGGCTGGCGCGGCCGACGAGCAGTACTTC
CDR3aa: CASSSRARAGAADEQYF

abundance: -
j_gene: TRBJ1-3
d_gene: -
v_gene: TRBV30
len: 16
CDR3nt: TGTGCCTGGAGTACCTGGACAGTCAGCTCTGGAAACACCATATATTTT
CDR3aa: CAWSTWTVSSGNTIYF

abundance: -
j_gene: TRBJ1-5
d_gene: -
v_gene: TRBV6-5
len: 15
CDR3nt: TGTGCCAGCAGCGCCAGACGAGGGAGCCATCAGCCCCAGCATTTT
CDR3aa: CASSARRGSHQPQHF

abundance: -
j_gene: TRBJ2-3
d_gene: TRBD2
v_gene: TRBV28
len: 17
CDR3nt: TGTGCCAGCGGGTCCGGGACTAGCAGCCGATTCACAGATACGCAGTATTTT
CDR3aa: CASGSGTSSRFTDTQYF

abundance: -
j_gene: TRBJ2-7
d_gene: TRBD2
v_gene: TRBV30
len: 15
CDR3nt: TGTGCCTGGAGTGACCCTAGCGGAATGGGGTACGAGCAGTACTTC
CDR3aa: CAWSDPSGMGYEQYF

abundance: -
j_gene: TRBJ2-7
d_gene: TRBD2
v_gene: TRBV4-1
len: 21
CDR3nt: TGCGCCAGCAGCCAGCGAGACTCCGGGACTAGCGGGAGCCTCAGGGACTACGAGCAGTACTTC
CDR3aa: CASSQRDSGTSGSLRDYEQYF

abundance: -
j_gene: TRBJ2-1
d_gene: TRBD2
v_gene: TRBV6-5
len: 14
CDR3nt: TGTGCCAGCTCCGGCACTAGCGGGTGGAATGAGCAGTTCTTC
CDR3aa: CASSGTSGWNEQFF

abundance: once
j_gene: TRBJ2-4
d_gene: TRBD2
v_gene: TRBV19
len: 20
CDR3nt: TGTGCCAGTAGTATAGGACAGCCTCGACTAGCGGGAGTAAGGAAAAACATTCAGTACTTC
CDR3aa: CASSIGQPRLAGVRKNIQYF

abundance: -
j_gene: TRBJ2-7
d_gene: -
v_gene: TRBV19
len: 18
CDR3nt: TGTGCCAGTATCCCGAACAGGCCCGGGGGAGGCGGCTCCTACGAGCAGTACTTC
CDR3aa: CASIPNRPGGGGSYEQYF

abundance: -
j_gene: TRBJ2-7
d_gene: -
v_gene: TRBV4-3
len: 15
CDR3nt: TGCGCCAGCAGCCAAGGACGGGAAGGGTCGTACGAGCAGTACTTC
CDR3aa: CASSQGREGSYEQYF

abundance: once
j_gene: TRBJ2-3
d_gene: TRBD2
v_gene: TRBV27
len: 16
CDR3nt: TGTGCCAGCAGTTTGGGTTTAGCGGGAGTAGCAGATACGCAGTATTTT
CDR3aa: CASSLGLAGVADTQYF